The 24 T cell receptor beta chains in this list originate from one sample, sequenced in a study of cytotoxic CD8 clonotypes in ibrutinib-treated CLL. Sequenced by immunoSEQ multiplex PCR; TCRdb stores in-frame clones only, minus some. The table has 150,000 to 200,000 clones, 88% seen once. Sequences were derived from PBMCs, sampled at disease progression, from a patient treated with ibrutinib. The source of these receptors is a human donor with chronic lymphocytic leukemia.

The V and J genes are TRBV7-2 and TRBJ2-1; 7 bases are a match to TRBD2. Unmatched junction bases numbered 3, after V lost 1 base and J lost 0 bases. The CDR3 is made up of 16 amino acids. Germline V gene sequence: CDR1 SGHTA, CDR2 FQGNSA. The CDR3 region is CASSLGSSGSYNEQFF. The CDR3, as DNA: TGTGCCAGCAGCTTAGGTTCTAGCGGCTCCTACAATGAGCAGTTCTTC.

The CDR3 region has the DNA TGTGCCAGCAGCCATCAAGCGGGAGGGCCTAGGTCCTACAATGAGCAGTTCTTC. Its protein product is CASSHQAGGPRSYNEQFF. V gene TRBV14 combines with J gene TRBJ2-1, with 10 nucleotides matching TRBD2. The CDR3 is made up of 18 amino acids. The V gene's germline CDR1 is SGHDN and CDR2 FVKESK. Germline trimming cut 3 bases from V and 1 base from J; bases unmatched to any gene: 9.

The chain recombines TRBV6-1 with TRBJ2-5; unclear D gene. This CDR3 contains 17 residues. Trimming cost V 1 base and J 0 bases, with 15 bases left between them. Germline-derived CDR1 and CDR2 are MNHNS and SASEGT. The DNA of the CDR3 is TGTGCCAGCAGTGAAGGCAACCGCATTATGTACCAAGAGACCCAGTACTTC. Its translation is CASSEGNRIMYQETQYF.

The CDR3: CASSFRDRGQPSSTDTQYF. DNA for the CDR3: TGTGCCAGCAGCTTCCGGGACAGGGGACAACCCTCTAGCACAGATACGCAGTATTTT. V is TRBV7-8 and J is TRBJ2-3; 10 bases are a match to TRBD1. Germline V lookup: CDR1 SGHVS, CDR2 FQNEAQ. The J segment lost 0 bases and the V segment lost 3 bases, leaving 12 bases of the junction unmatched. This CDR3 contains 19 residues.

With respect to this clone: A junction boundary mismatches the germline segment, possibly from a read error. The J gene is TRBJ2-1, the V gene TRBV14, with D possibly matching TRBD2 (6 bases). Germline CDR1 reads SGHDN; CDR2 reads FVKESK. This CDR3 spans 15 amino acids. The CDR3 region is CASSRGLNWNNDQFF. The CDR3 nucleotides are TGTGCCAGCAGCCGAGGACTAAATTGGAACAATGATCAGTTCTTC.

This chain connects TRBV4-1 to TRBJ2-6; 7 positions match TRBD1. This CDR3 comprises 17 residues. The V and J ends lost 1 base and 1 base, in that order; junction bases with no gene match: 4. The germline V gene encodes CDR1 MGHRA and CDR2 YSYEKL. Here the CDR3 DNA reads TGCGCCAGCAGCCAAGCTTTGACAGGGTCTGGGGCCAACGTCCTGACTTTC. Encoded protein: CASSQALTGSGANVLTF.

The chain employs TRBV10-3 and TRBJ2-3, with D tentatively TRBD1 (5 bases). Germline V gives CDR1 ENHRY, CDR2 SYGVKD. The length of the CDR3 is 11 residues. With 4 bases removed from V and 11 bases from J, the gap between germline ends came to 10 bases. The DNA for the CDR3 is TGTGCCATCAGTGGAGAGACAGAGCAGTATTTT. It specifies CAISGETEQYF.

The chain has TRBV15 and TRBJ1-2; perhaps TRBD1 as D (5 bases). V was clipped by 0 bases and J by 4 bases, with 15 bases between them. Germline values: CDR1 LNHNV, CDR2 YYDKDF (reference sequence). CDR3 length: 16 residues. The CDR3 DNA is TGTGCCACCAGCAGAGATGTCCAAACAGGCGGCTATGGCTACACCTTC. This gives the protein CATSRDVQTGGYGYTF.

This chain uses TRBV19 with TRBJ1-4; 7 bases agree with TRBD1. There are 15 residues in the CDR3. CDR1 LNHDA and CDR2 SQIVND come from the germline V gene (reference sequence). V lost 5 bases and J lost 5; bases outside the gene matches: 8. In nucleotides, the CDR3 is TGTGCCAGTAGTCCCAGACAGGGATTAAATGAAAAACTGTTTTTT. Protein: CASSPRQGLNEKLFF.

This chain uses TRBV10-3 with TRBJ2-5; 11 bases line up with TRBD2. Unmatched junction bases numbered 12, after V lost 10 bases and J lost 2 bases. Germline V gene data show CDR1 as ENHRY and CDR2 as SYGVKD. CDR3 size: 16 residues. The CDR3 coding sequence is TGTGCCACCAAACCGACTAGCGGGACGGCGCAAGAGACCCAGTACTTC. Encoded protein: CATKPTSGTAQETQYF.

This chain uses TRBV7-2 with TRBJ1-3; 10 bases agree with TRBD1. Germline V gene data show CDR1 as SGHTA and CDR2 as FQGNSA. This CDR3 contains 15 residues. Trimming cost V 4 bases and J 4 bases; bases outside gene matches: 4. CDR3 DNA sequence: TGTGCCAGCAGCTACGACAGGGGGCCAGGAAACACCATATATTTT. Residues: CASSYDRGPGNTIYF.

The chain combines TRBV5-1 with TRBJ2-3; D is unresolved. V was pared by 1 base and J by 2 bases, with 14 bases between. The CDR3 is 16 residues long. The germline gives CDR1 SGHRS, CDR2 YFSETQ. The CDR3 DNA sequence: TGCGCCAGCAGCTTGACAGAGCGAAAGCACACAGATACGCAGTATTTT. Its translation is CASSLTERKHTDTQYF. The full variable domain, rest sourced from reference TRBV5-1 and TRBJ2-3, is KAGVTQTPRYLIKTRGQQVTLSCSPISGHRSVSWYQQTPGQGLQFLFEYFSETQRNKGNFPGRFSGRQFSNSRSEMNVSTLELGDSALYLCASSLTERKHTDTQYFGPGTRLTVL.

The V and J genes are TRBV5-5 and TRBJ1-2; the match to TRBD1 covers 10 bases. V lost 5 bases, J lost 4 bases, and 17 bases stayed unmatched. Germline V gene sequence: CDR1 SGHKS, CDR2 YYEKEE (reference sequence). The CDR3 consists of 18 residues. Here the CDR3 DNA reads TGTGCCAGCAGGAAGGAAGCGGGACAGGGGACCCGTGCCTATGGCTACACCTTC. This translates into CASRKEAGQGTRAYGYTF.

The V gene is TRBV28, the J gene TRBJ1-2, with D uncertain. Looked up from germline, CDR1 is MDHEN and CDR2 is SYDVKM. This CDR3 contains 12 residues. V lost 3 bases and J 7 bases, leaving 9 bases between the germline ends. The CDR3 DNA reads TGTGCCAGCAGTTTCGCGATTCCTGGCTACACCTTC. Protein: CASSFAIPGYTF.

The chain combines TRBV6-5 with TRBJ2-1, with TRBD2 matching over 10 bases. The germline gives CDR1 MNHEY, CDR2 SVGAGI. The CDR3 is made up of 15 amino acids. V lost 0 bases, J lost 9 bases, and 5 bases stayed unmatched. In DNA, the CDR3 is TGTGCCAGCAGTTACTCCCTAGCGGGAGTTGGTGAGCAGTTCTTC. This gives the protein CASSYSLAGVGEQFF.

The chain combines TRBV18 with TRBJ1-1, with 7 bases aligning to TRBD1. The J segment lost 5 bases and the V segment lost 6 bases, leaving 6 bases of the junction unmatched. Germline V CDR1 and CDR2: KGHSH, LQKENI. The CDR3 runs 13 residues. As DNA, the CDR3 is TGTGCCAGCTCCCAGACAGGGAGGACTGAAGCTTTCTTT. It codes for CASSQTGRTEAFF.

V and J are TRBV21-1 and TRBJ2-7; TRBD2 reflects the table's D call only, with no check against the DNA. TRBV21-1 is given as a pseudogene. This CDR3 has 15 residues. The CDR3 DNA reads as TGTGCCAGCAGCAAAACTGGAACATTGTCGGGCGAGCAGTACTTC. Protein product: CASSKTGTLSGEQYF.

The J gene is TRBJ1-5, the V gene TRBV6-5, with TRBD1 matching 8 bases. Trimming at V came to 6 bases and at J to 5 bases, leaving 9 bases not matched to a gene. CDR1 is MNHEY and CDR2 is SVGAGI in the germline V gene. This CDR3 has 15 residues. CDR3 DNA sequence: TGTGCCAGCAGGGAGTCGGGACAGGTATATCAGCCCCAGCATTTT. It yields the protein CASRESGQVYQPQHF.

The chain combines TRBV23-1 with TRBJ2-2; 7 positions agree with TRBD1. Being an ORF, TRBV23-1 has a function that is uncertain. J gave up 0 bases and V 0 bases, and 7 bases lay outside the gene matches. CDR3 size: 18 residues. CDR3 in amino acids: CASSQSRTGGANTGELFF. The CDR3 DNA is TGCGCCAGCAGTCAATCCCGGACAGGCGGCGCGAACACCGGGGAGCTGTTTTTT.

The J gene is TRBJ2-3, the V gene TRBV11-3; 14 bases agree with TRBD2. Germline V lookup: CDR1 SGHNT, CDR2 YENEEA. Trimming at V came to 4 bases and at J to 2 bases, leaving 8 bases not matched to a gene. The CDR3 length is 18 residues. Here the CDR3 reads CASSSRLAGGSDTDTQYF. The CDR3 region has the DNA TGTGCCAGCAGCTCCCGACTAGCGGGAGGGTCGGACACAGATACGCAGTATTTT.

This chain joins TRBV28 and TRBJ1-2, with no clear D. The CDR3 extends over 15 amino acids. V was pared by 7 bases and J by 0 bases, with 15 bases between. Germline CDR1 is MDHEN and CDR2 is SYDVKM. The CDR3 DNA is TGTGCCAGCACCCTCCAGGTTGTTTCTAACTATGGCTACACCTTC. It yields the protein CASTLQVVSNYGYTF.

V is TRBV5-1 and J is TRBJ2-7; 8 bases are shared with TRBD1. The CDR3 length is 14 residues. Germline V gene sequence: CDR1 SGHRS, CDR2 YFSETQ. The J segment lost 5 bases and the V segment lost 2 bases, leaving 6 bases of the junction unmatched. The CDR3 here is CASSFGQGLDEQYF. The CDR3 coding sequence is TGCGCCAGCAGCTTCGGACAGGGTTTGGACGAGCAGTACTTC. The full variable domain, with the rest looked up from reference TRBV5-1 and TRBJ2-7, is KAGVTQTPRYLIKTRGQQVTLSCSPISGHRSVSWYQQTPGQGLQFLFEYFSETQRNKGNFPGRFSGRQFSNSRSEMNVSTLELGDSALYLCASSFGQGLDEQYFGPGTRLTVT.

This clone is medium-sized by share. The CDR3 DNA follows: TGTGCCAGTAGTATAACAGGCGGTGGTTACGAGCAGTACTTC. Translated, it gives CASSITGGGYEQYF. The genes are TRBV19 and TRBJ2-7; TRBD1 might be the D (5 bases). Germline V gene data show CDR1 as LNHDA and CDR2 as SQIVND (reference sequence). The CDR3 covers 14 residues. Trimming took 2 bases from V and 4 from J, leaving 12 bases between them.

The chain recombines TRBV4-3 with TRBJ1-4, with 9 bases identical to TRBD1. Germline V gene lookup returns CDR1 LGHNA and CDR2 YSLEER. The V segment lost 4 bases and the J segment 8 bases; nucleotides outside the gene matches: 8. This CDR3 is built from 15 residues. CDR3 DNA sequence: TGCGCCAGCAGCCCTACCGGGACAGGGTGGGAAAAACTGTTTTTT. Residues: CASSPTGTGWEKLFF.